Reported below is one T cell receptor (beta chain). Its antigen is still unknown. Per-base quality was not reported, and no clone a single base away is much larger than it. The data are from a study of CD8+ T cells in alopecia areata (dated 2018 in TCRdb). Looking at the study overall: Treated patients were enrolled in an open-label pilot trial of oral tofacitinib, 5 to 10 mg twice daily, for moderate-to-severe alopecia areata. Tofacitinib-treated patients had biopsies at baseline and at 4 and 24 weeks of treatment, with a later scalp biopsy in several patients. RNA was extracted with the PAXgene miRNA kit for fixed scalp, the miRNeasy kit for PBMCs, and the RNeasy kit for mouse skin. Scalp clonality was compared across normal scalp (n=4), patchy alopecia areata scalp (n=8), and alopecia totalis/universalis scalp (n=8). Scalp tissue and sorted CD4+ and CD8+ peripheral blood T cells from patchy and totalis/universalis alopecia areata patients and from healthy controls were covered by human TCRbeta sequencing. Tofacitinib was given for 6 to 18 months, followed by 6 months of follow-up off drug to assess delayed response and recurrence. To study T cell clonal expansion in alopecia areata, the researchers applied high-throughput TCRbeta sequencing to both the C3H/HeJ mouse model and human patients. Amplification of TCRbeta CDR3 regions was done by immunoSEQ multiplex PCR using 35 Vbeta forward primers and 13 Jbeta reverse primers.

Findings and caveats that apply to the study as a whole: Scalp TCR repertoire analysis is complicated because resident alphabeta T cells in normal human skin are also sequenced, whereas mouse skin is dominated by gammadelta T cells. TCR sequences shared between patients were less clear than in mice, possibly partly because of HLA diversity in the patient population. Lesional scalp, especially in alopecia totalis/universalis, showed higher clonality and more expanded CD8+ clones than normal scalp, suggesting antigenic drive.

This sample's time point label indicates: baseline before oral tofacitinib. From alopecia areata patients, peripheral blood was collected along with lesional scalp punch biopsies. After PBMCs were isolated by density centrifugation and stained for CD3, CD4 and CD8, a FACSAria was used to sort CD4+ and CD8+ T cells. The cysteine opens and the phenylalanine closes a CDR3 of 13 amino acids. Only the CDR3 part of the read is kept: 39 bases, read in frame from the first base. V lost 0 bases and J lost 6 bases; the stretch between them is 6 bases long. In the germline V gene, CDR1 corresponds to SGDLS and CDR2 to YYNGEE. The library came from the immunoSEQ multiplex PCR assay. RNA was extracted from all samples and reverse transcribed into cDNA, which served as template for TCR sequencing. First-strand cDNA was synthesized with SuperScript III using a 2:1 mix of oligo-dT and random hexamers. Amplification bias was assessed with a synthetic immune receptor repertoire, and residual bias was removed computationally. The paper's data handling went like this. After raw reads were preprocessed to remove errors, the CDR3 was defined following IMGT conventions as running from the conserved cysteine to phenylalanine. Clonality was computed by normalizing Shannon entropy by log2 of the number of productive unique TCRs and subtracting the result from 1. Whether scalp clones were CD4 or CD8 was inferred by matching scalp TCRbeta sequences against CD4 and CD8 repertoires sorted from blood. TCRdb took over this immuneACCESS table, retaining in-frame rearrangements with V and J assigned. Such tables are incomplete; in checked studies, under half of the missing clones stem from an unresolved V gene, and the remainder is unexplained. V and J calls and clone size follow that table, whereas D and trimming were derived from the DNA. The sample contains over 120,000 clones, 51% of them found a single time. The top ten hold 0.85% to 1% of the sample.

The receptor's source is a human donor with alopecia areata. The source was CD4+ T cells sorted from blood, collected at week 0. The chain links TRBV9 with TRBJ2-2; the D segment cannot be called with confidence. The sequence in DNA is TGTGCCAGCAGCGTAGGGCTATCCGGGGAGCTGTTTTTT. It translates as CASSVGLSGELFF.